The clone carrying this TCR beta chain was detected ten times or more. Its antigen is currently unknown. Regions amplified from RNA transcripts were the TCR beta CDR3 regions. Initially, a first-round RT-PCR of the TCR CDR3 employed the HTBI primer set. In TCRdb, the multiplex PCR reads were re-called with MiXCR into one record per CDR3 protein. This sample has a few hundred thousand distinct CDR3 sequences, with 14% found just once. The CDR3 covers 16 residues. The V gene's germline CDR1 is DFQATT and CDR2 SNEGSKA (reference sequence). Losses at the gene ends were 3 bases for V and 1 base for J; bases not matched to a gene: 6. Used for diagnoses were clinical symptoms, serum thyroxine and TRAb, thyroid ultrasound and orbital computed tomography. The data were obtained in a study of T cells in Graves' hyperthyroidism and ophthalmopathy. Notes on the study in general: A 13 V-J signature model discriminated ophthalmopathy versus stable hyperthyroidism. The model anticipated ophthalmopathy a median about six months pre-onset.

This sequence was found in a woman in her thirties with Graves' ophthalmopathy. The chain recombines TRBV20-1 with TRBJ2-3; 11 bases are shared with TRBD1. Material: blood. The CDR3 DNA is TGCAGTGCTAGGGACTGGACAGGGGGCGGCACAGATACGCAGTATTTT. This encodes CSARDWTGGGTDTQYF.